This T cell receptor beta chain was documented in a study of beta chain features in type 1 diabetes. The study, taken as a whole, reports: Patients showed naive, central memory and Treg TCRB repertoires that appeared more similar than those of healthy donors. An over-representation of cells with high TCR expression could result from cDNA sequencing. Fewer insertions but more deletions were seen at VDJ junctions in type 1 diabetes patients. Type 1 diabetes patients showed a moderate but significant shortening of TCRB CDR3s in all four CD4+ subsets.

Only a few counts were recorded for this clone. The target antigen is unknown. Germline trimming cut 3 bases from V and 4 bases from J; bases unmatched to any gene: 5. Germline CDR1 reads MNHNS; CDR2 reads SASEGT. This CDR3 contains 15 residues. The entirety of the isolated RNA underwent reverse transcription, so expressed TCRB transcripts were sequenced. TCRdb's copy holds only in-frame clones and misses some; the assay was immunoSEQ multiplex PCR. The table shows around 310,000 clones, with more than 9.5% occurring only once. The receptor was isolated from a woman aged 30 to 39 in good health. V is TRBV6-1 and J is TRBJ1-1; TRBD1 aligns across 10 bases. Input material: naive CD4+ T cells from blood. The CDR3 is CASSDRDRGRTEAFF. In nucleotides, the CDR3 is TGTGCCAGCAGTGACCGGGACAGGGGACGCACTGAAGCTTTCTTT.